This T cell receptor beta chain was found in a study of graft-versus-host responses after intestinal transplantation. Looking at the study overall: Anti-thymocyte globulin induction, then tacrolimus and steroids for around 3 years, went to all recipients.

Graft-derived tissue was subjected to processing to liberate intraepithelial and lamina propria lymphocytes. TCRdb's table, derived via immunoSEQ multiplex PCR, lists solely in-frame clones and lacks some. This table holds about 3,700 clones, 55% to 80% found once. Study-level results: Recipient-marrow GvH clones were detected, some having first appeared in ileum or blood.

This CDR3 is built from 15 residues. Of note for this clone: Its matching antigen is unknown.

The V and J genes are TRBV12-2 and TRBJ1-2; TRBD1 was called by the table and not checked on the DNA. TRBV12-2 is flagged as a pseudogene. Here the sequenced sample was ileum tissue, taken around 1,000 days after intestinal transplantation. This clonotype was obtained from a human patient who received an intestinal transplant, so some T cells may come from the graft donor. CDR3 protein: CASRFPRQGLGGYTF. The DNA for the CDR3 is TGTGCAAGTCGCTTTCCCAGGCAGGGTTTAGGGGGCTACACCTTC.